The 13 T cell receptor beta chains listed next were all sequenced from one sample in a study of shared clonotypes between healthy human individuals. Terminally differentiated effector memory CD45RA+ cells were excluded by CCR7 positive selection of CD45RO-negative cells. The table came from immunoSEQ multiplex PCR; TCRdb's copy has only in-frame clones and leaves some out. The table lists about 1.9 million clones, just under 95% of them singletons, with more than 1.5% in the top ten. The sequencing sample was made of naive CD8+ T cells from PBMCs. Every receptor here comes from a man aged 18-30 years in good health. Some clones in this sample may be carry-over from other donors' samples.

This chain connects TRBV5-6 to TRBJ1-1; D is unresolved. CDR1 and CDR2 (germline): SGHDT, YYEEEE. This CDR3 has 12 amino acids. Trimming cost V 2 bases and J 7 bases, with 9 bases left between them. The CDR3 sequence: CASSLGKGEAFF. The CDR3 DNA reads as TGTGCCAGCAGCTTAGGTAAAGGTGAAGCTTTCTTT.

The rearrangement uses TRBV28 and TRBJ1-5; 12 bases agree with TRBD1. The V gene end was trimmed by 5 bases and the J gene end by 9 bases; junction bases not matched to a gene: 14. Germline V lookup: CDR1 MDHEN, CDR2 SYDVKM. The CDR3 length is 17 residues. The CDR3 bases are TGTGCCAGCAGTGGCCGGGACAGGGGGCTGTTTTTGCGGCCCCAGCATTTT. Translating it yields CASSGRDRGLFLRPQHF.

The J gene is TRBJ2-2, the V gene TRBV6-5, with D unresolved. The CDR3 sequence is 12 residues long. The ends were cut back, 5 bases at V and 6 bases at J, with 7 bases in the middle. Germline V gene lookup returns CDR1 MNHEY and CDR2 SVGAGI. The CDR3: CASSITPGELFF. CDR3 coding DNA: TGTGCCAGCAGTATTACCCCCGGGGAGCTGTTTTTT.

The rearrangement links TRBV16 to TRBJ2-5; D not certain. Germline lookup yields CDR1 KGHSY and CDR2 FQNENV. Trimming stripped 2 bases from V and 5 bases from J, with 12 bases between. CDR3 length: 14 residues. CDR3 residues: CASSQTGVMETQYF. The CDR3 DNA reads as TGTGCCAGCAGCCAAACTGGTGTGATGGAGACCCAGTACTTC.

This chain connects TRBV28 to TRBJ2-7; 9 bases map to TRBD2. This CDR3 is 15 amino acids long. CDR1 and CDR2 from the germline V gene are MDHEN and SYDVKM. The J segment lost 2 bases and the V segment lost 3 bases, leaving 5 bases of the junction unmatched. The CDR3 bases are TGTGCCAGCAGTTTCGATGTAGCGGGAGCCTACGAGCAGTACTTC. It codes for CASSFDVAGAYEQYF.

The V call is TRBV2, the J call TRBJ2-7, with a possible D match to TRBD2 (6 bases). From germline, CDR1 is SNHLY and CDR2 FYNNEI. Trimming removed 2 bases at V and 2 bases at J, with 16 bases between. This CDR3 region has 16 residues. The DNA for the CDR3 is TGTGCCAGCAGTGAATTCCCGCGGGACGCTCCCTACGAGCAGTACTTC. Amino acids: CASSEFPRDAPYEQYF.

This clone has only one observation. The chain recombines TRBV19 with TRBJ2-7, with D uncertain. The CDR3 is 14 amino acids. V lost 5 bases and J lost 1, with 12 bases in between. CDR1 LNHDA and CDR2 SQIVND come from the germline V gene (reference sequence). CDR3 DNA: TGTGCCAGTAGTCTCCGGATGGCGTCCTACGAGCAGTACTTC. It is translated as CASSLRMASYEQYF.

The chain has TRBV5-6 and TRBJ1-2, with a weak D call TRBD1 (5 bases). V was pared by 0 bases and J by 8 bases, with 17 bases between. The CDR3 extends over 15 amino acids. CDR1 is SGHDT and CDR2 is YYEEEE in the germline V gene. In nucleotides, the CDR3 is TGTGCCAGCAGCTTGGCAGCTGCAGGGCTAGGCGGCTACACCTTC. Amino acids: CASSLAAAGLGGYTF.

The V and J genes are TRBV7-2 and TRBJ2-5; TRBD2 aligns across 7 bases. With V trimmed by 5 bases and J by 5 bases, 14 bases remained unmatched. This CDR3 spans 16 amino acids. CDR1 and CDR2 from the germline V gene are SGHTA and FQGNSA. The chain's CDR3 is CASSPLEMGGRETQYF. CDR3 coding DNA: TGTGCCAGCAGCCCCCTCGAGATGGGAGGGCGGGAGACCCAGTACTTC.

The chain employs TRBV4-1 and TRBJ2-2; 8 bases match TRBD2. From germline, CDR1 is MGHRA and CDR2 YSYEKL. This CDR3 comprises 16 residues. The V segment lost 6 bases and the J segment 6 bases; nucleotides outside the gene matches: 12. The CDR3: CASRAPGLGSAGELFF. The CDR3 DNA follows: TGCGCCAGCAGAGCCCCGGGACTAGGCAGTGCCGGGGAGCTGTTTTTT.

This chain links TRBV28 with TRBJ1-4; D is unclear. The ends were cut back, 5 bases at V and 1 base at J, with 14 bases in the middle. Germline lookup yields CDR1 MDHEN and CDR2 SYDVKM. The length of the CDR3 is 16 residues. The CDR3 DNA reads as TGTGCCAGCAGTCCAATACTCTCAGGAACTAATGAAAAACTGTTTTTT. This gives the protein CASSPILSGTNEKLFF.

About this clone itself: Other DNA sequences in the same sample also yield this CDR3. The CDR3 loop is CASSLSGGASSYEQYF. CDR3 in DNA: TGTGCCAGCAGTTTATCGGGCGGGGCGAGCTCCTACGAGCAGTACTTC. V usage is TRBV27 and J usage is TRBJ2-7; possibly TRBD2 for D (6 bases). The germline V gene has CDR1 MNHEY and CDR2 SMNVEV (reference sequence). The ends were cut back, 0 bases at V and 0 bases at J, with 12 bases in the middle. CDR3 length: 16 residues.

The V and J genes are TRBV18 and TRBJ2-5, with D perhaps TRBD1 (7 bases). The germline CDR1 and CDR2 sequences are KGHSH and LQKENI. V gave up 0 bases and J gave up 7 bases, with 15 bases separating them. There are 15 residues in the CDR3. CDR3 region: CASSPPEGAPGTQYF. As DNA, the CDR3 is TGTGCCAGCTCACCACCGGAGGGGGCCCCAGGGACCCAGTACTTC.